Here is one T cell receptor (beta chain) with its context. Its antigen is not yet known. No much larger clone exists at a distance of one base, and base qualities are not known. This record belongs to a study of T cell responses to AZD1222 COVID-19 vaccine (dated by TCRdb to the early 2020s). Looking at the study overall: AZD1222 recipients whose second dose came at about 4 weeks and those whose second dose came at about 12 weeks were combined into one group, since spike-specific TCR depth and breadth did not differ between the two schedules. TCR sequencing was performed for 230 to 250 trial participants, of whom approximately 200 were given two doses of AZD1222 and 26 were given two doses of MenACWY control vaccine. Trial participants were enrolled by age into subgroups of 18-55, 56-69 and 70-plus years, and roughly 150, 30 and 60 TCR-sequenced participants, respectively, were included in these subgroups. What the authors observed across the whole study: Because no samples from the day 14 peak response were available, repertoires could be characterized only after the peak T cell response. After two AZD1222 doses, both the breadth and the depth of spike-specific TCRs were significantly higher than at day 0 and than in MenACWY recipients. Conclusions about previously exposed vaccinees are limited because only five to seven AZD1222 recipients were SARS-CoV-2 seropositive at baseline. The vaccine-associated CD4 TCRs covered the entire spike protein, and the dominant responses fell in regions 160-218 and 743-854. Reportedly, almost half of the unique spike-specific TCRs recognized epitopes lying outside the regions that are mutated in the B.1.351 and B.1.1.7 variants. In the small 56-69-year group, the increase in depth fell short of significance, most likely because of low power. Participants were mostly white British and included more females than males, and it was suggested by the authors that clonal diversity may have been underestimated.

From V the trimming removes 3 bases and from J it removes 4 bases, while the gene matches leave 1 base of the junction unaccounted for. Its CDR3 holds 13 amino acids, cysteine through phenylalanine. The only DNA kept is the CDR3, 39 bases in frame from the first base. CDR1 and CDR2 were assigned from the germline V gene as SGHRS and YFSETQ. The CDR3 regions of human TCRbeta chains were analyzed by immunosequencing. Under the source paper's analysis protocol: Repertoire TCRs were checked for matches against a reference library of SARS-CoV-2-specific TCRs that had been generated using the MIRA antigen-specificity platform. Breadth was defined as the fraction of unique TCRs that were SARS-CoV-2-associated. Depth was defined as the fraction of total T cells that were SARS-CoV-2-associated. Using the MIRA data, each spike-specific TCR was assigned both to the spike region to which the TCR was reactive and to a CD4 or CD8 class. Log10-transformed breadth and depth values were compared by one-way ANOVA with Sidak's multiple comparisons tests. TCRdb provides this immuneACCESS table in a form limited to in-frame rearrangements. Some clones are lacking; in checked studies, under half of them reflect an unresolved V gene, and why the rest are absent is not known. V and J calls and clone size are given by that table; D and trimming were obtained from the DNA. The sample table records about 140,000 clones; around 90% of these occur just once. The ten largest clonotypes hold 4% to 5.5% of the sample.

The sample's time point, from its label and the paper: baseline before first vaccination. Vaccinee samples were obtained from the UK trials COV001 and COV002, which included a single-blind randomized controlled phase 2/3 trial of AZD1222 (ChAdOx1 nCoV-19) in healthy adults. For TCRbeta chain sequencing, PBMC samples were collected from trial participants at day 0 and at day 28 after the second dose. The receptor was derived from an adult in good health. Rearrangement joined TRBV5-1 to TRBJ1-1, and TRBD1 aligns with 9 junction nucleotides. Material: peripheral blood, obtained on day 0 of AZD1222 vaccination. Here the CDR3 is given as CASSWTGATEAFF. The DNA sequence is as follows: TGCGCCAGCAGCTGGACAGGGGCCACTGAAGCTTTCTTT.